This TCR beta chain was identified during a study of cytomegalovirus exposure and HLA in healthy donors. Study-level information: Unique TCRs from HLA-typed donors, roughly 89 million of them, were held in an early data release.

Regarding this clone: Its antigen is unidentified.

Study results and limitations: In a later analysis, common viral pathogens appeared linked to several of the most significant clusters. Within a later analysis, the majority of CMV-associated TCR beta chains appeared HLA-restricted.

CDR1 LGHNA and CDR2 YNFKEQ come from the germline V gene. This CDR3 is 18 amino acids long. The junction had 5 bases not matched to a gene; V was cut back by 0 bases and J by 0 bases. Both 60 Vbeta primers and 13 Jbeta primers went into the PCR. Authors' analysis steps: About 11 million of the approximately 80 million unique TCR beta chains counted in a later analysis were shared. Here immunoSEQ multiplex PCR was the method, and the copy in TCRdb shows in-frame clones only, minus some. The DNA gave D and trimming, while V, J and clone size come from that table. The sample carries 140,000 to 150,000 clones, around four fifths recorded once.

Sequenced sample: PBMCs. This TCR was recovered from a woman aged 60-70 years in good health and CMV-seropositive. This chain links TRBV4-2 with TRBJ2-3; TRBD2 aligns across 11 bases. The CDR3: CASSQELLAGVSTDTQYF. The CDR3 bases are TGTGCCAGCAGCCAAGAATTACTAGCGGGAGTTAGCACAGATACGCAGTATTTT.